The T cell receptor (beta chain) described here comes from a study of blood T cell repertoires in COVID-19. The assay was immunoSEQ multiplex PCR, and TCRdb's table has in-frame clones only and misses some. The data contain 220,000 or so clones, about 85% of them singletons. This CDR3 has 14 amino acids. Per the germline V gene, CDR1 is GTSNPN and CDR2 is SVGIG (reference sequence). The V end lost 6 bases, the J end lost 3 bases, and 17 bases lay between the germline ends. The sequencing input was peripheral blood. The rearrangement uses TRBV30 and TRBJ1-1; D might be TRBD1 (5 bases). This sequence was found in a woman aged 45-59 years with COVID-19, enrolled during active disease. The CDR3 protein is CACHQGLGDTEAFF. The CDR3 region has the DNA TGTGCCTGCCACCAGGGCCTTGGAGACACTGAAGCTTTCTTT.